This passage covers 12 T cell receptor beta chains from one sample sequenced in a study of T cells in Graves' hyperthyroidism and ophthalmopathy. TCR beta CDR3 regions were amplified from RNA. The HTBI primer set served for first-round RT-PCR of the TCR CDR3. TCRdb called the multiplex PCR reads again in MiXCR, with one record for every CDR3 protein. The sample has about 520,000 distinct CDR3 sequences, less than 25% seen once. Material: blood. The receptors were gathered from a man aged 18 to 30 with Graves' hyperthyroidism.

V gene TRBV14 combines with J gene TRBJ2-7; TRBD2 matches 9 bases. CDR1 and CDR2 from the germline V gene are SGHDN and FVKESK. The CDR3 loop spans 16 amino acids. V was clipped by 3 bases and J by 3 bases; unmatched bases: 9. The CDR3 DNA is TGTGCCAGCAGCCACAGCGGGGGGACAGTAAGCTACGAGCAGTACTTC. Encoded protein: CASSHSGGTVSYEQYF.

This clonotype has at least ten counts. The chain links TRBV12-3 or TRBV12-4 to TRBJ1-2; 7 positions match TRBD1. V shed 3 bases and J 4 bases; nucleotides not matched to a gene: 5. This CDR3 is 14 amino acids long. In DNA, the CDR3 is TGTGCCAGCAGTTTGATCAGGGGGATCTATGGCTACACCTTC. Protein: CASSLIRGIYGYTF.

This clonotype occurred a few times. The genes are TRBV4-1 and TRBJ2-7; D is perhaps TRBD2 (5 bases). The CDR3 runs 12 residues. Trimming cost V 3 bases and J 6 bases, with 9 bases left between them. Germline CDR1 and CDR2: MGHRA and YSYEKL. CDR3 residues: CASSHVRGEQYF. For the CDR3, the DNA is TGCGCCAGCAGCCATGTACGGGGCGAGCAGTACTTC.

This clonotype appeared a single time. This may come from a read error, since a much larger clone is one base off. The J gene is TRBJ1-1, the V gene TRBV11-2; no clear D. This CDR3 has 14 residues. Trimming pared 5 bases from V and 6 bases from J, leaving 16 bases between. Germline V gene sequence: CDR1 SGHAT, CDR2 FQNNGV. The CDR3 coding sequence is TGTGCCAGCAGCCCAATGAGGGCTAACGCTGAAGCTTTCTTT. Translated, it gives CASSPMRANAEAFF.

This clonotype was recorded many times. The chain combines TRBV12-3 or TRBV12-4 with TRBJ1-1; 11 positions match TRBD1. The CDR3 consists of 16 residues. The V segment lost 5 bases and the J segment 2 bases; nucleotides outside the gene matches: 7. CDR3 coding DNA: TGTGCCAGCAGTCCGTGGACAGGGGGCACAAACACTGAAGCTTTCTTT. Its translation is CASSPWTGGTNTEAFF.

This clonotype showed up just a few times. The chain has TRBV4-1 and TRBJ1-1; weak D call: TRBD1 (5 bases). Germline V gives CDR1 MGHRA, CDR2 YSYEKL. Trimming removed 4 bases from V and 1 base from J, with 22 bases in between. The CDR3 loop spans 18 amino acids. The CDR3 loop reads CASSRGYLTQSKNTEAFF. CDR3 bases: TGCGCCAGCAGCCGGGGGTATCTGACACAGTCCAAGAACACTGAAGCTTTCTTT.

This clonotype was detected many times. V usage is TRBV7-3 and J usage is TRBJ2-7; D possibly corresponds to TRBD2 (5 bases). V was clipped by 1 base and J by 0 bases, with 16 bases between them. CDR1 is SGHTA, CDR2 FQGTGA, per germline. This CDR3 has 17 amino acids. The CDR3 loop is CASSLIEGGRPSYEQYF. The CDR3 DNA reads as TGTGCCAGCAGCTTAATAGAGGGCGGACGTCCCTCCTACGAGCAGTACTTC.

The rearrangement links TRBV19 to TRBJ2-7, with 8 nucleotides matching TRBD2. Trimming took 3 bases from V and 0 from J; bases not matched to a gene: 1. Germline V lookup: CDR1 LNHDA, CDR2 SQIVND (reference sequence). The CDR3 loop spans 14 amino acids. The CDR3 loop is CASSITSGSYEQYF. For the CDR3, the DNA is TGTGCCAGTAGTATCACTAGCGGCTCCTACGAGCAGTACTTC.

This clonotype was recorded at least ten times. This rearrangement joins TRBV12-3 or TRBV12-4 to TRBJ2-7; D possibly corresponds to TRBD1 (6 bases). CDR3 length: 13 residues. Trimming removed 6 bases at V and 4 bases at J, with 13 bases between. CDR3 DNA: TGTGCCAGCAGGGGGGCCCCTGGTTACGAGCAGTACTTC. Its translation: CASRGAPGYEQYF.

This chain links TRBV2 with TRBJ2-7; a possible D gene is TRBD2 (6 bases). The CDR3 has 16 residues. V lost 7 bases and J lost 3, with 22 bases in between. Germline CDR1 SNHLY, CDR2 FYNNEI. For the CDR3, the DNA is TGTGCCAGCACTTTCAGTATTCTAGCGCGGGGCTACGAGCAGTACTTC. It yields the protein CASTFSILARGYEQYF.

The CDR3, as DNA: TGTGCCAGCAGTGGACAGGGCGGTTGGGGAGAGACCCAGTACTTC. Its translation: CASSGQGGWGETQYF. This chain joins TRBV27 and TRBJ2-5; 8 bases line up with TRBD1. The trim removed 5 bases at V and 4 bases at J, leaving 9 bases unmatched. In germline, CDR1 is MNHEY, CDR2 SMNVEV (reference sequence). This CDR3 has 15 amino acids.

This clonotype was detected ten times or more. CDR3 protein: CASSFPADGSDSYEQYF. In nucleotides, the CDR3 is TGTGCCAGCAGCTTCCCGGCTGATGGTAGCGACTCCTACGAGCAGTACTTC. This chain links TRBV11-2 with TRBJ2-7; D might be TRBD2 (5 bases). The CDR3 totals 17 residues. CDR1 and CDR2 (germline): SGHAT, FQNNGV. Trimming stripped 3 bases from V and 0 bases from J, with 18 bases between.